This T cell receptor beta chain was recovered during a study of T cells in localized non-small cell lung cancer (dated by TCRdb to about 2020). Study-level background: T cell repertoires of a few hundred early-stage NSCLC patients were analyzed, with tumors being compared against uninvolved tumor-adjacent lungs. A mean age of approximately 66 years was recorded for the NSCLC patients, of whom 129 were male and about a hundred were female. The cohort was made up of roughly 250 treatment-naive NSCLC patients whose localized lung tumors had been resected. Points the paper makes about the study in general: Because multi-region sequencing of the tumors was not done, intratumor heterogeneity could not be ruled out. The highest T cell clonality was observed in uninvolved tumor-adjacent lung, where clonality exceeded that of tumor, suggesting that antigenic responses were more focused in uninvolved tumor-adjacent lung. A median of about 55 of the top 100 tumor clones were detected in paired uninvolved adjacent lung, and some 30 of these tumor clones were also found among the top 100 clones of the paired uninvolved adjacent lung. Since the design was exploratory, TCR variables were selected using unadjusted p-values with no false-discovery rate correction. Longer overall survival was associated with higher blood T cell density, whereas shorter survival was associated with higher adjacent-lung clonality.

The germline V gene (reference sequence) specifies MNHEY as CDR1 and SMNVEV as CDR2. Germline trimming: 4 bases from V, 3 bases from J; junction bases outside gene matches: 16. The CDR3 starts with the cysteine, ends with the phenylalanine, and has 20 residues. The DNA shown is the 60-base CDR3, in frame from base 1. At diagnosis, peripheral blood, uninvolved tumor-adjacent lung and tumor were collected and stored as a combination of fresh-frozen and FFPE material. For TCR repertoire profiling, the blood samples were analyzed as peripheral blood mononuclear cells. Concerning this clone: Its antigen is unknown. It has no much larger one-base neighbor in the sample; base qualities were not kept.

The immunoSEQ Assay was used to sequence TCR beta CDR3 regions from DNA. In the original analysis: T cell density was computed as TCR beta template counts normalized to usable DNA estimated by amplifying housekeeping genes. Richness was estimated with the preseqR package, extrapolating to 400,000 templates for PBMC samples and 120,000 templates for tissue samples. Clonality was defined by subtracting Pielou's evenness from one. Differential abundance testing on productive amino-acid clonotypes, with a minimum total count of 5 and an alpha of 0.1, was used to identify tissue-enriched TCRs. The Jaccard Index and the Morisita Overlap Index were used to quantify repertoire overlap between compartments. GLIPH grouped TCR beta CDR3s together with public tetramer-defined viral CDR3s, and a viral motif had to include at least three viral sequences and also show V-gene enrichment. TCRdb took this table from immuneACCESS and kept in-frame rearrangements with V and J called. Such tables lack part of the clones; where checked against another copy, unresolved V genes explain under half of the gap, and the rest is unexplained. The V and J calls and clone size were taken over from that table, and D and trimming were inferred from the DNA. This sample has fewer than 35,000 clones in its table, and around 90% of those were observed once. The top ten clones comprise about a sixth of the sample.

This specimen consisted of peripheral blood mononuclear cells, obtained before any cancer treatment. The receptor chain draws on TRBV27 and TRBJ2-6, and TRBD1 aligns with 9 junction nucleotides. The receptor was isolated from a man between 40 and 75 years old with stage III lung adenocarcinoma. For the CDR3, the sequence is CASSWALTGGKILGANVLTF. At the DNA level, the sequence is TGTGCCAGCAGTTGGGCCCTGACAGGGGGTAAGATTCTTGGGGCCAACGTCCTGACTTTC.